The 30 T cell receptor beta chains given below trace back to one sample, sequenced in a study of identical twins. TCRdb independently ran MiXCR on the 5' RACE reads; one entry per CDR3 protein. The repertoire consists of about 520,000 distinct CDR3 sequences, with about 20% occurring once and the leading ten covering about 0.99%. These data were also reused for a study on T cells expressing NK-cell markers.

The sequenced material came from CD4+ T cells sorted from blood. The receptors here all came from a woman aged 18-29 years in good health.

The genes are TRBV2 and TRBJ2-3, with D perhaps given as TRBD1 or TRBD2 (5 bases each). Trimming removed 8 bases at V and 4 bases at J, with 10 bases between. CDR1 SNHLY and CDR2 FYNNEI come from the germline V gene. The CDR3 sequence is 12 residues long. This CDR3 is CASGGEADTQYF. As DNA, the CDR3 is TGTGCCAGCGGGGGAGAGGCAGATACGCAGTATTTT.

The V gene is TRBV25-1, the J gene TRBJ2-1; no reliable D call. This CDR3 has 13 residues. Trimming left V 1 base short and J 6 bases short, with 7 bases between. The germline V gene encodes CDR1 MGHDK and CDR2 SYGVNS. CDR3 region: CASSESPLNEQFF. The CDR3 nucleotides are TGTGCCAGCAGTGAATCCCCTCTCAATGAGCAGTTCTTC.

This clonotype was counted only a few times. The V gene is TRBV12-3 or TRBV12-4, the J gene TRBJ1-1, with TRBD1 matching over 9 bases. The CDR3 consists of 15 residues. Trimming took 3 bases from V and 4 from J; bases not matched to a gene: 6. This CDR3 is CASSLRDRVFTEAFF. The DNA for the CDR3 is TGTGCCAGCAGTTTGAGGGACAGGGTTTTCACTGAAGCTTTCTTT.

This clonotype was recorded at least ten times. The V gene is TRBV6-6, the J gene TRBJ1-1; tentatively, D is TRBD1 (6 bases). The germline CDR1 and CDR2 sequences are MNHNY and SVGAGI (reference sequence). CDR3 length: 12 amino acids. Trimming took off 7 bases at V and 10 bases at J, with 16 bases between the two ends. In DNA, the CDR3 is TGTGCCAGCACCCCACAGGGTTGGGGAGCTTTCTTT. Protein: CASTPQGWGAFF.

In its sample, this clonotype was seen a few times. The chain joins TRBV28 to TRBJ2-7; 8 bases are a match to TRBD2. V shed 4 bases and J 4 bases; nucleotides not matched to a gene: 9. The CDR3 loop spans 15 amino acids. From germline, CDR1 is MDHEN and CDR2 SYDVKM. The CDR3 coding sequence is TGTGCCAGCAGTTCCCCGGGGGGGGTCACTTACGAGCAGTACTTC. Encoded protein: CASSSPGGVTYEQYF. The variable domain in full, with the rest retrieved from reference TRBV28 and TRBJ2-7, is DVKVTQSSRYLVKRTGEKVFLECVQDMDHENMFWYRQDPGLGLRLIYFSYDVKMKEKGDIPEGYSVSREKKERFSLILESASTNQTSMYLCASSSPGGVTYEQYFGPGTRLTVT.

The count of this clonotype is one. The chain employs TRBV5-1 and TRBJ2-2; no clear D gene. This CDR3 spans 15 amino acids. Trimming shortened V by 3 bases and J by 3 bases, and 12 bases separated the two germline ends. The germline gives CDR1 SGHRS, CDR2 YFSETQ. In DNA form, the CDR3 reads TGCGCCAGCAGCTCACTCGAGAAGTACACCGGGGAGCTGTTTTTT. It specifies CASSSLEKYTGELFF.

This clonotype has only a few counts. The rearrangement links TRBV20-1 to TRBJ1-5; D gene unclear. Between the trimmed V and J ends, which lost 1 base and 7 bases, there was a span of 14 bases. In germline, CDR1 is DFQATT, CDR2 SNEGSKA (reference sequence). The CDR3 has 14 amino acids. CDR3 protein: CSARVGNAQQPQHF. CDR3 nucleotide sequence: TGCAGTGCTAGAGTTGGTAATGCGCAACAGCCCCAGCATTTT.

The gene calls are TRBV19 and TRBJ1-1; the D is unclear. V was trimmed by 2 bases and J by 0 bases, leaving 10 bases between them. CDR1 is LNHDA and CDR2 is SQIVND in the germline V gene (reference sequence). The CDR3 covers 15 residues. This chain's CDR3 is CASSITALLNTEAFF. The CDR3 nucleotides read TGTGCCAGTAGTATAACAGCACTCCTGAACACTGAAGCTTTCTTT.

There are many counts of this clonotype. The CDR3 DNA reads TGTGCCAGCAGCCAAGGACTAGCGGAGACAGATACGCAGTATTTT. Translated, it gives CASSQGLAETDTQYF. The V gene is TRBV4-2, the J gene TRBJ2-3; 9 nucleotides agree with TRBD2. CDR3 length: 15 amino acids. Germline V gene data show CDR1 as LGHNA and CDR2 as YNFKEQ. Trimming at V came to 1 base and at J to 3 bases, leaving 2 bases not matched to a gene.

V gene TRBV2 combines with J gene TRBJ2-1; 8 nucleotides align to TRBD1. V trimming: 1 base; J trimming: 4 bases; junction bases outside the gene matches: 9. Germline V lookup: CDR1 SNHLY, CDR2 FYNNEI. This CDR3 has 17 residues. This CDR3 is CASSEVGPRQGYNEQFF. CDR3 in DNA: TGTGCCAGCAGTGAAGTGGGTCCGAGACAGGGGTACAATGAGCAGTTCTTC.

V is TRBV6-1 and J is TRBJ2-3; 7 bases map to TRBD1. Germline-derived CDR1 and CDR2 are MNHNS and SASEGT. V lost 7 bases, J lost 3 bases, and 4 bases stayed unmatched. The CDR3 is 13 amino acids. Written as DNA, the CDR3 is TGTGCCAGCAAACGACAGGGAACAGATACGCAGTATTTT. It is translated as CASKRQGTDTQYF.

This clonotype was found a few times. The CDR3: CASSQGRITSGTSYNEQFF. In DNA form, the CDR3 reads TGCGCCAGCAGCCAAGGGCGGATTACTAGCGGGACCTCCTACAATGAGCAGTTCTTC. The chain joins TRBV4-1 to TRBJ2-1; 10 bases match TRBD2. J lost 0 bases, V lost 1 base, and 9 bases had no gene match. This CDR3 region has 19 residues. Germline assignment: CDR1 MGHRA and CDR2 YSYEKL.

The chain carries TRBV11-2 and TRBJ2-3; D not certain. The V gene's germline CDR1 is SGHAT and CDR2 FQNNGV. This CDR3 is built from 17 residues. Trimming cost V 0 bases and J 6 bases, with 19 bases left between them. CDR3 residues: CASSLDRLVRSEDTQYF. CDR3 coding DNA: TGTGCCAGCAGCTTAGATAGGTTAGTGAGGTCGGAGGATACGCAGTATTTT.

This clonotype came up a few times. The rearrangement uses TRBV12-3 or TRBV12-4 and TRBJ2-1; D assignment may be TRBD1 or TRBD2 (6 bases each). CDR3 length: 15 amino acids. V dropped 1 base and J dropped 6 bases, with 13 bases sitting between them. The DNA of the CDR3 is TGTGCCAGCAGTTTAGAGGGGGGCGTTAGCAATGAGCAGTTCTTC. It encodes CASSLEGGVSNEQFF.

The chain carries TRBV6-5 and TRBJ2-7, with TRBD1 matching over 7 bases. CDR3 length: 14 amino acids. J gave up 6 bases and V 0 bases, and 5 bases lay outside the gene matches. Germline V CDR1 and CDR2: MNHEY, SVGAGI. CDR3 amino acids: CASSYSYRGGEQYF. CDR3 sequence (DNA): TGTGCCAGCAGTTACTCCTACAGGGGCGGCGAGCAGTACTTC.

This chain links TRBV7-9 with TRBJ1-2; D remains ambiguous. Germline values: CDR1 SEHNR, CDR2 FQNEAQ (reference sequence). Between the trimmed V and J ends, which lost 5 bases and 7 bases, there was a span of 14 bases. This CDR3 contains 13 residues. CDR3 sequence reads: CASSPGELPGYTF. DNA of the CDR3: TGTGCCAGCAGCCCCGGGGAACTGCCTGGCTACACCTTC.

This clonotype was seen more than once but under ten times. V is TRBV9 and J is TRBJ1-1, with D unclear. CDR3 length equals 15 residues. CDR1 is SGDLS and CDR2 is YYNGEE in the germline V gene. The V and J ends lost 0 bases and 6 bases respectively, with 15 bases between them. CDR3 loop: CASSVVPTRVAEAFF. Here the CDR3 DNA reads TGTGCCAGCAGCGTAGTCCCCACACGGGTCGCTGAAGCTTTCTTT. The variable domain in full, completed from reference TRBV9 and TRBJ1-1, reads DSGVTQTPKHLITATGQRVTLRCSPRSGDLSVYWYQQSLDQGLQFLIQYYNGEERAKGNILERFSAQQFPDLHSELNLSSLELGDSALYFCASSVVPTRVAEAFFGQGTRLTVV.

This clonotype was counted only a few times. This chain joins TRBV29-1 and TRBJ1-1; 8 bases match TRBD1. Germline values: CDR1 SQVTM, CDR2 ANQGSEA. The CDR3 loop spans 13 amino acids. With 6 bases clipped from V and 6 bases from J, the junction kept 9 bases outside the gene matches. In nucleotides, the CDR3 is TGCAGCGTCGCCCGACAGGGGAGGGCTGAAGCTTTCTTT. It encodes CSVARQGRAEAFF.

This clonotype came up a few times. The chain carries TRBV24-1 and TRBJ2-5, with D perhaps TRBD2 (5 bases). CDR1 KGHDR and CDR2 SFDVKD come from the germline V gene. V lost 2 bases to trimming and J lost 5 bases, with 8 bases between them. This CDR3 spans 13 amino acids. The CDR3 DNA sequence: TGTGCCACCAGTGATTACTCGGGGGAGACCCAGTACTTC. Its protein is CATSDYSGETQYF.

The table lists this clonotype with a few counts. The rearrangement joins TRBV28 to TRBJ1-5, with 9 bases identical to TRBD1. CDR1 MDHEN and CDR2 SYDVKM come from the germline V gene. The CDR3 is 14 residues long. The V segment lost 10 bases and the J segment 2 bases; nucleotides outside the gene matches: 6. CDR3 sequence reads: CAITGTGRNQPQHF. The CDR3 region has the DNA TGTGCCATTACCGGGACAGGGCGCAATCAGCCCCAGCATTTT. The full variable domain, its missing parts supplied by reference TRBV28 and TRBJ1-5, is DVKVTQSSRYLVKRTGEKVFLECVQDMDHENMFWYRQDPGLGLRLIYFSYDVKMKEKGDIPEGYSVSREKKERFSLILESASTNQTSMYLCAITGTGRNQPQHFGDGTRLSIL.

This clonotype was detected a few times. The genes are TRBV20-1 and TRBJ2-1, with D perhaps TRBD1 or TRBD2 (5 bases each). This CDR3 has 15 amino acids. The germline CDR1 and CDR2 sequences are DFQATT and SNEGSKA (reference sequence). V lost 5 bases, J lost 4 bases, and 18 bases lay in between. The CDR3 sequence: CSALYRDGEYNEQFF. CDR3 nucleotide sequence: TGCAGTGCTCTGTACCGGGACGGGGAATACAATGAGCAGTTCTTC.

The rearrangement links TRBV20-1 to TRBJ2-7; D gene ambiguous. Germline V gene sequence: CDR1 DFQATT, CDR2 SNEGSKA (reference sequence). The CDR3 spans 13 residues. The ends were cut back, 3 bases at V and 0 bases at J, with 9 bases in the middle. CDR3 coding DNA: TGCAGTGCTAGGATTGCCAACTCCTACGAGCAGTACTTC. It is translated as CSARIANSYEQYF.

This clonotype was seen repeatedly, ten times or more. The chain has TRBV7-7 and TRBJ2-1, with 8 bases fitting TRBD2. V lost 8 bases to trimming and J lost 6 bases; unmatched junction nucleotides: 9. This CDR3 is 14 amino acids long. Germline V lookup: CDR1 SSHAT, CDR2 FNYEAQ (reference sequence). The CDR3 DNA is TGTGCCAGCGCCGCCCTAGGACTAGCCAATGAGCAGTTCTTC. It codes for CASAALGLANEQFF.

Only a few counts were recorded for this clonotype. This chain links TRBV10-3 with TRBJ1-1; D unresolved. This CDR3 comprises 11 residues. Germline V gives CDR1 ENHRY, CDR2 SYGVKD. The ends were cut back, 10 bases at V and 7 bases at J, with 13 bases in the middle. In nucleotides, the CDR3 is TGTGCCACGCAGGCGGTAGATGAAGCTTTCTTT. It yields the protein CATQAVDEAFF.

This clonotype was found a few times. The V call is TRBV7-6, the J call TRBJ2-1, with a weak D call TRBD2 (6 bases). Trimming took 4 bases from V and 8 from J, leaving 15 bases between them. Germline V gives CDR1 SGHVS, CDR2 FNYEAQ. The CDR3 consists of 14 residues. CDR3 sequence (DNA): TGTGCCAGCAGCTCCCGACTAGTCACCCATGAGCAGTTCTTC. Protein product: CASSSRLVTHEQFF. The full variable domain, with the rest looked up from reference TRBV7-6 and TRBJ2-1, is GAGVSQSPRYKVTKRGQDVALRCDPISGHVSLYWYRQALGQGPEFLTYFNYEAQQDKSGLPNDRFSAERPEGSISTLTIQRTEQRDSAMYRCASSSRLVTHEQFFGPGTRLTVL.

The rearrangement joins TRBV5-5 to TRBJ1-5; D is uncertain. The germline V gene has CDR1 SGHKS and CDR2 YYEKEE (reference sequence). This CDR3 is 14 amino acids long. Trimming shortened V by 2 bases and J by 4 bases, and 10 bases separated the two germline ends. The DNA of the CDR3 is TGTGCCAGCAGCTTCGGGTGGACGAATCAGCCCCAGCATTTT. Protein sequence: CASSFGWTNQPQHF.

In its sample, this clonotype was seen a few times. J is TRBJ2-3 and V is TRBV10-3; 8 bases are a match to TRBD1. CDR1 and CDR2 (germline): ENHRY, SYGVKD. Losses at the gene ends were 11 bases for V and 4 bases for J; bases not matched to a gene: 11. This CDR3 has 14 residues. The DNA for the CDR3 is TGTGCCGCCCTAACAGACAGGGGCGCAGATACGCAGTATTTT. Protein: CAALTDRGADTQYF.

Ten or more counts support this clonotype. V is TRBV20-1 and J is TRBJ2-1, with D tentatively TRBD1 (6 bases). Per germline, CDR1 DFQATT and CDR2 SNEGSKA (reference sequence). The germline V and J ends were trimmed by 6 bases and 4 bases, with 16 bases remaining between them. The CDR3 consists of 14 residues. CDR3 bases: TGCAGTGCCAAACCCCTCGACAGGTACAATGAGCAGTTCTTC. It translates to CSAKPLDRYNEQFF.

This chain connects TRBV18 to TRBJ2-7; no reliable D call. The V and J ends lost 8 bases and 3 bases respectively, with 11 bases between them. The germline V gene encodes CDR1 KGHSH and CDR2 LQKENI. The CDR3 has 12 residues. The CDR3 DNA reads TGTGCCAGCGCCCCAGGTCGCTACGAGCAGTACTTC. Translating it yields CASAPGRYEQYF.

V and J are TRBV7-6 and TRBJ2-3; D not resolved. Trimming shortened V by 5 bases and J by 2 bases, and 17 bases separated the two germline ends. The length of the CDR3 is 16 residues. The germline V gene has CDR1 SGHVS and CDR2 FNYEAQ. The CDR3 DNA reads as TGTGCCAGCAGCCCGACTGGGGTTCGGGTCACAGATACGCAGTATTTT. Translation gives CASSPTGVRVTDTQYF.